This entry lists 5 T cell receptor beta chains sequenced from one sample in a study of blood T cell repertoires in COVID-19. Repertoires were generated with immunoSEQ multiplex PCR, while TCRdb's copy carries only in-frame clones and drops some. The sample includes approximately 140,000 clones, approximately 86% seen only once; the top ten take around 3.3%. Specimen: peripheral blood. The receptors derive from a man between 65 and 85 years old with acute or convalescent COVID-19.

CDR3 sequence (DNA): TGTGCCAGCAGCTTAGGGAGCTCTTCAATGGATGGCTACACCTTC. Translation: CASSLGSSSMDGYTF. The V gene is TRBV7-2, the J gene TRBJ1-2; D is uncertain. Germline values: CDR1 SGHTA, CDR2 FQGNSA. Trimming took 1 base from V and 6 from J, leaving 15 bases between them. This CDR3 contains 15 residues. The variable domain in full, completed from reference TRBV7-2 and TRBJ1-2, reads GAGVSQSPSNKVTEKGKDVELRCDPISGHTALYWYRQSLGQGLEFLIYFQGNSAPDKSGLPSDRFSAERTGGSVSTLTIQRTQQEDSAVYLCASSLGSSSMDGYTFGSGTRLTVV.

The J gene is TRBJ1-6, the V gene TRBV5-1; D remains unclear. CDR1 SGHRS and CDR2 YFSETQ come from the germline V gene. This CDR3 spans 16 amino acids. With 0 bases removed from V and 7 bases from J, the gap between germline ends came to 14 bases. CDR3 in amino acids: CASSLGVLTGNSPLHF. In DNA form, the CDR3 reads TGCGCCAGCAGCTTGGGGGTCTTAACCGGGAATTCACCCCTCCACTTT.

The chain carries TRBV28 and TRBJ1-2, with 8 bases identical to TRBD1. The V gene end was trimmed by 5 bases and the J gene end by 9 bases; junction bases not matched to a gene: 11. The CDR3 length is 14 residues. In germline, CDR1 is MDHEN, CDR2 SYDVKM. CDR3 sequence reads: CASSANRDRQSYTF. DNA of the CDR3: TGTGCCAGCAGTGCTAACCGGGACAGGCAAAGCTACACCTTC.

J is TRBJ2-7 and V is TRBV29-1; D is possibly TRBD1 (6 bases). The V gene's germline CDR1 is SQVTM and CDR2 ANQGSEA. The CDR3 is made up of 13 amino acids. V dropped 4 bases and J dropped 5 bases, with 15 bases sitting between them. CDR3 sequence (DNA): TGCAGCGTTGCCCCGACAGGCGGTCACGAGCAGTACTTC. Its translation: CSVAPTGGHEQYF.

This chain connects TRBV19 to TRBJ2-4; TRBD2 matches at 10 bases. Germline CDR1 LNHDA, CDR2 SQIVND (reference sequence). The CDR3 has 18 amino acids. Unmatched junction bases numbered 14, after V lost 9 bases and J lost 0 bases. CDR3 region: CASTGTSDSQLAKNIQYF. In DNA, the CDR3 is TGTGCCAGCACCGGGACTAGCGATTCGCAACTAGCCAAAAACATTCAGTACTTC. The complete variable domain, with remaining parts taken from reference TRBV19 and TRBJ2-4, reads DGGITQSPKYLFRKEGQNVTLSCEQNLNHDAMYWYRQDPGQGLRLIYYSQIVNDFQKGDIAEGYSVSREKKESFPLTVTSAQKNPTAFYLCASTGTSDSQLAKNIQYFGAGTRLSVL.